These 29 T cell receptor beta chains came from one sample sequenced in a study of blood T cell repertoires in COVID-19. The table came from immunoSEQ multiplex PCR; TCRdb's copy has only in-frame clones and leaves some out. Among about 270,000 clones listed, around nine tenths were seen once. The sequenced sample was peripheral blood. The receptors were gathered from a middle-aged man with active or convalescent COVID-19.

The chain uses TRBV7-9 and TRBJ2-3, with 13 positions matching TRBD2. The CDR3 totals 18 residues. The germline CDR1 and CDR2 sequences are SEHNR and FQNEAQ (reference sequence). The trim removed 3 bases at V and 7 bases at J, leaving 13 bases unmatched. The CDR3 nucleotides read TGTGCCAGCAGCTTGGGTTTCTCTGGACTAGCGGGAGCCCATACGCAGTATTTT. This translates into CASSLGFSGLAGAHTQYF.

The V gene is TRBV7-9, the J gene TRBJ2-2, with D uncertain. The V and J ends lost 5 bases and 2 bases respectively, with 15 bases between them. The CDR3 length is 16 residues. Germline V gene lookup returns CDR1 SEHNR and CDR2 FQNEAQ (reference sequence). The DNA for the CDR3 is TGTGCCAGCAGCCCCACCGACGGAGACAACACCGGGGAGCTGTTTTTT. Its protein product is CASSPTDGDNTGELFF.

V gene TRBV11-2 combines with J gene TRBJ2-2; D unclear. V was pared by 5 bases and J by 6 bases, with 16 bases between. The CDR3 sequence is 15 residues long. The V gene's germline CDR1 is SGHAT and CDR2 FQNNGV. The chain's CDR3 is CASSPRPPGPGELFF. CDR3 DNA sequence: TGTGCCAGCAGCCCCCGCCCGCCTGGCCCCGGGGAGCTGTTTTTT.

This chain joins TRBV6-5 and TRBJ1-6; the D is unclear. The CDR3 has 14 amino acids. The ends were cut back, 2 bases at V and 7 bases at J, with 9 bases in the middle. Germline values: CDR1 MNHEY, CDR2 SVGAGI. Here the CDR3 reads CASSYGQENSPLHF. CDR3 bases: TGTGCCAGCAGTTACGGGCAGGAAAATTCACCCCTCCACTTT.

Only one count was recorded for this clone. V gene TRBV2 combines with J gene TRBJ1-1, with D uncertain. Trimming removed 6 bases from V and 4 bases from J, with 21 bases in between. Germline CDR1 is SNHLY and CDR2 is FYNNEI. The CDR3 covers 16 residues. The CDR3 sequence: CASSVSTEKGRTEAFF. CDR3 nucleotide sequence: TGTGCCAGCAGCGTCAGCACGGAGAAAGGTCGCACTGAAGCTTTCTTT.

The rearrangement uses TRBV3-1 (or the pseudogene TRBV3-2) and TRBJ1-1; 7 bases fit TRBD1. CDR1 and CDR2 from the germline V gene are LGHDT and YNNKEL (reference sequence). The V segment lost 4 bases and the J segment 1 base; nucleotides outside the gene matches: 9. The CDR3 covers 16 residues. CDR3 amino acids: CASSLTRGWENTEAFF. The CDR3 bases are TGTGCCAGCAGCCTCACCAGGGGGTGGGAGAACACTGAAGCTTTCTTT.

The chain couples TRBV18 to TRBJ2-2, with 7 bases that match TRBD2. From germline, CDR1 is KGHSH and CDR2 LQKENI. This CDR3 spans 16 amino acids. The V segment lost 1 base and the J segment 5 bases; nucleotides outside the gene matches: 7. The CDR3 loop is CASSPRAGVQTGELFF. Written as DNA, the CDR3 is TGTGCCAGCTCACCACGGGCGGGAGTTCAAACCGGGGAGCTGTTTTTT.

The rearrangement joins TRBV7-8 to TRBJ2-2; 7 bases line up with TRBD2. V gave up 5 bases and J gave up 7 bases; unmatched junction bases: 13. Germline CDR1 is SGHVS and CDR2 is FQNEAQ. This CDR3 comprises 16 residues. CDR3 nucleotides: TGTGCCAGCAGCGAGGTGGTGGGAGGGCGAGGCGGGGAGCTGTTTTTT. Translated, it gives CASSEVVGGRGGELFF.

The chain recombines TRBV10-3 with TRBJ2-3, with 7 positions matching TRBD2. The trim removed 6 bases at V and 2 bases at J, leaving 5 bases unmatched. CDR3 size: 14 residues. The germline gives CDR1 ENHRY, CDR2 SYGVKD. The CDR3 here is CAIRRESNTDTQYF. The CDR3 nucleotides read TGTGCCATCAGGCGGGAGAGTAACACAGATACGCAGTATTTT.

The chain has TRBV5-1 and TRBJ2-7, with D possibly TRBD1 on 6 matching bases. The V end was cut by 2 bases, the J end by 7 bases, with 19 bases between. The CDR3 totals 15 residues. CDR1 is SGHRS and CDR2 is YFSETQ in the germline V gene. The chain's CDR3 is CASSLGTGLGREQYF. The CDR3 region has the DNA TGCGCCAGCAGCTTAGGTACAGGGCTAGGACGAGAGCAGTACTTC.

This clone was counted once. The chain employs TRBV5-8 and TRBJ2-3; D is unclear. In germline, CDR1 is SGHTS, CDR2 YDEGEE. The CDR3 totals 13 residues. Trimming removed 0 bases at V and 6 bases at J, with 8 bases between. CDR3 DNA: TGTGCCAGCAGCTTGGGGTCTGCGGATACGCAGTATTTT. Amino acids: CASSLGSADTQYF.

The V and J genes are TRBV18 and TRBJ1-2; D may be TRBD1 (5 bases). Looked up from germline, CDR1 is KGHSH and CDR2 is LQKENI. CDR3 length: 14 residues. Trimming took 4 bases from V and 8 from J, leaving 17 bases between them. The CDR3 protein is CASSQGRREKGYTF. CDR3 nucleotides: TGTGCCAGCTCACAGGGACGGCGGGAGAAGGGCTACACCTTC.

This chain joins TRBV7-9 and TRBJ1-4, with TRBD1 identical over 10 bases. Germline loops: CDR1 SEHNR, CDR2 FQNEAQ (reference sequence). The CDR3 sequence is 19 residues long. The V segment lost 0 bases and the J segment 0 bases; nucleotides outside the gene matches: 7. CDR3 in DNA: TGTGCCAGCAGCTTAGCTTGGGAGACAGGGGGCGCAACTAATGAAAAACTGTTTTTT. Translation gives CASSLAWETGGATNEKLFF.

This chain joins TRBV7-8 and TRBJ1-2; D possibly corresponds to TRBD1 (5 bases). The germline CDR1 and CDR2 sequences are SGHVS and FQNEAQ. This CDR3 comprises 15 residues. Trimming removed 6 bases at V and 4 bases at J, with 18 bases between. The DNA for the CDR3 is TGTGCCAGCAGAAATGTGGGGGAGGGCGTCTATGGCTACACCTTC. The encoded protein is CASRNVGEGVYGYTF. Complete variable domain (other parts from reference TRBV7-8 and TRBJ1-2): GAGVSQSPRYKVAKRGQDVALRCDPISGHVSLFWYQQALGQGPEFLTYFQNEAQLDKSGLPSDRFFAERPEGSVSTLKIQRTQQEDSAVYLCASRNVGEGVYGYTFGSGTRLTVV.

V usage is TRBV5-1 and J usage is TRBJ1-1, with D tentatively TRBD1 (5 bases). This CDR3 contains 15 residues. V was pared by 4 bases and J by 1 base, with 14 bases between. Germline CDR1 SGHRS, CDR2 YFSETQ. Here the CDR3 DNA reads TGCGCCAGCAGCCCCCTCGGCGGGGGGAACACTGAAGCTTTCTTT. Its protein product is CASSPLGGGNTEAFF.

The chain is built from TRBV9 and TRBJ2-1, with 9 nucleotides matching TRBD1. CDR3 length: 16 residues. Germline V gene data show CDR1 as SGDLS and CDR2 as YYNGEE. The trim removed 4 bases at V and 4 bases at J, leaving 9 bases unmatched. CDR3 in DNA: TGTGCCAGCAGCTACCTAGACAGGGGGGCATACAATGAGCAGTTCTTC. This gives the protein CASSYLDRGAYNEQFF.

This chain joins TRBV18 and TRBJ1-2, with D unresolved. CDR1 and CDR2 (germline): KGHSH, LQKENI. Trimming took off 0 bases at V and 7 bases at J, with 18 bases between the two ends. CDR3 length equals 16 residues. CDR3 sequence (DNA): TGTGCCAGCTCACCACCGTCAGGCCGGGAGGTGGTTGGCTACACCTTC. It specifies CASSPPSGREVVGYTF.

The chain carries TRBV9 and TRBJ1-3; D is unresolved. This CDR3 contains 13 residues. V was pared by 3 bases and J by 0 bases, with 4 bases between. Germline assignment: CDR1 SGDLS and CDR2 YYNGEE. The CDR3 reads CASSAYSGNTIYF. As DNA, the CDR3 is TGTGCCAGCAGCGCCTACTCTGGAAACACCATATATTTT.

The gene calls are TRBV11-2 and TRBJ2-2; tentatively, D is TRBD2 (6 bases). Germline CDR1 is SGHAT and CDR2 is FQNNGV. This CDR3 contains 15 residues. With 6 bases removed from V and 3 bases from J, the gap between germline ends came to 14 bases. CDR3 sequence (DNA): TGTGCCAGCAGATTCCGGGGAGGCGACACCGGGGAGCTGTTTTTT. Its protein is CASRFRGGDTGELFF.

The chain combines TRBV9 with TRBJ1-4; no firm D call. The germline gives CDR1 SGDLS, CDR2 YYNGEE. CDR3 length: 14 residues. The germline V and J ends were trimmed by 2 bases and 7 bases, with 12 bases remaining between them. This CDR3 is CASSVSQAGEKLFF. Written as DNA, the CDR3 is TGTGCCAGCAGCGTGTCCCAGGCGGGTGAAAAACTGTTTTTT. Full variable domain (remainder filled in from reference TRBV9 and TRBJ1-4): DSGVTQTPKHLITATGQRVTLRCSPRSGDLSVYWYQQSLDQGLQFLIQYYNGEERAKGNILERFSAQQFPDLHSELNLSSLELGDSALYFCASSVSQAGEKLFFGSGTQLSVL.

This clone has just one count. The V gene is TRBV12-2, the J gene TRBJ1-3. TRBV12-2 is a pseudogene segment. The CDR3 runs to 10 residues. The CDR3 region is CAYIGNTIYF. The CDR3 DNA sequence: TGTGCATATATCGGAAACACCATATATTTT.

This chain uses TRBV4-1 with TRBJ2-1, with TRBD2 matching 10 bases. The CDR3 has 15 residues. CDR1 is MGHRA, CDR2 YSYEKL, per germline. J was trimmed by 8 bases and V by 2 bases; bases with no gene match: 6. The DNA of the CDR3 is TGCGCCAGCAGCCAACGGAGCGGGAGGGCCTATGAGCAGTTCTTC. As protein: CASSQRSGRAYEQFF.

The chain is built from TRBV9 and TRBJ2-2; 9 bases map to TRBD2. The CDR3 has 17 residues. The germline gives CDR1 SGDLS, CDR2 YYNGEE. J was trimmed by 8 bases and V by 0 bases; bases with no gene match: 11. The CDR3 DNA sequence: TGTGCCAGCAGCGTAGCCCTAGCGGGGACCCCAGGGGGGGAGCTGTTTTTT. Amino acid sequence: CASSVALAGTPGGELFF.

V gene TRBV7-2 combines with J gene TRBJ1-1; TRBD1 matches at 8 bases. The CDR3 consists of 15 residues. Unmatched junction bases numbered 6, after V lost 3 bases and J lost 3 bases. CDR1 and CDR2 from the germline V gene are SGHTA and FQGNSA. CDR3 in DNA: TGTGCCAGCAGCTTCGCGATGACAGGGGACACTGAAGCTTTCTTT. It yields the protein CASSFAMTGDTEAFF.

The rearrangement uses TRBV27 and TRBJ1-3; TRBD1 might be the D (6 bases). V shed 6 bases and J shed 4 bases, with 16 bases lying between them. Germline lookup yields CDR1 MNHEY and CDR2 SMNVEV (reference sequence). CDR3 size: 15 residues. The CDR3 loop reads CASSPAGARGNTIYF. The CDR3 DNA reads as TGTGCCAGCAGCCCCGCGGGGGCGCGCGGAAACACCATATATTTT.

This chain links TRBV29-1 with TRBJ1-5; D perhaps matches TRBD1 (6 bases). Germline values: CDR1 SQVTM, CDR2 ANQGSEA. This CDR3 is built from 12 residues. Deletions cut 7 bases from V and 3 bases from J, with 10 bases between. CDR3 loop: CSAWTDNQPQHF. The CDR3 region has the DNA TGCAGCGCTTGGACAGACAATCAGCCCCAGCATTTT.

The chain employs TRBV24-1 and TRBJ2-2; 10 bases match TRBD2. Trimming removed 4 bases from V and 2 bases from J; junction bases left unmatched: 6. Germline CDR1 reads KGHDR; CDR2 reads SFDVKD. CDR3 length equals 17 residues. DNA of the CDR3: TGTGCCACCAGTGACCCTGGACTAGCGGAAAACACCGGGGAGCTGTTTTTT. Translating gives CATSDPGLAENTGELFF.

The V gene is TRBV30, the J gene TRBJ1-2, with 7 bases lining up with TRBD1. Germline assignment: CDR1 GTSNPN and CDR2 SVGIG (reference sequence). The CDR3 is 13 amino acids. The V and J ends lost 2 bases and 6 bases, in that order; junction bases with no gene match: 6. CDR3 nucleotides: TGTGCCTGGAGTCCCGACAGGGCGCATGGCTACACCTTC. This codes for CAWSPDRAHGYTF. Variable domain in full (rest from reference TRBV30 and TRBJ1-2): SQTIHQWPATLVQPVGSPLSLECTVEGTSNPNLYWYRQAAGRGLQLLFYSVGIGQISSEVPQNLSASRPQDRQFILSSKKLLLSDSGFYLCAWSPDRAHGYTFGSGTRLTVV.

The genes are TRBV12-3 or TRBV12-4 and TRBJ1-1, with a possible D match to TRBD1 (5 bases). V was pared by 8 bases and J by 4 bases, with 14 bases between. The CDR3 is 13 amino acids. The CDR3 spells CASLVGPGTEAFF. CDR3 DNA sequence: TGTGCCAGCCTGGTGGGGCCCGGCACTGAAGCTTTCTTT.